The rows below give T cell receptor beta chains drawn from one sample of a study of radiation and T cells in renal cell carcinoma. TCRdb's copy holds only in-frame clones and misses some; the assay was immunoSEQ multiplex PCR. The profile shows 40,000 to 60,000 clones, about 80% of them singletons. The source was blood, collected from a patient whose treatment included radiotherapy and nephrectomy. The receptor source for this set is a woman in her seventies with renal cell carcinoma. The CDR3 runs from the conserved cysteine through the conserved F or W. Each record gives: D gene, J gene, V gene, clone size, CDR3 DNA, CDR3 protein. D genes are given only for firm matches. Only part of the rows carry a size: once, few, many, or a class if the clone is expanded.

d_gene: -; j_gene: TRBJ2-7; v_gene: TRBV12-5; abundance: -; CDR3nt: TGTGCTAGTGGACCTCGTCATGGAGGGAGGTTGTACGAGCAGTACTTC; CDR3aa: CASGPRHGGRLYEQYF
d_gene: TRBD2; j_gene: TRBJ2-1; v_gene: TRBV4-2; abundance: -; CDR3nt: TGTGCCAGCAGCCCAGTAGCGGGAGATCGGCATGAGCAGTTCTTC; CDR3aa: CASSPVAGDRHEQFF
d_gene: -; j_gene: TRBJ1-3; v_gene: TRBV10-3; abundance: few; CDR3nt: TGTGCCATCAGTGAAGGCCGGGGAAACACCATATATTTT; CDR3aa: CAISEGRGNTIYF
d_gene: -; j_gene: TRBJ2-2; v_gene: TRBV9; abundance: -; CDR3nt: TGTGCCAGCAGCGTAACTTCGAACACCGGGGAGCTGTTTTTT; CDR3aa: CASSVTSNTGELFF
d_gene: TRBD1; j_gene: TRBJ2-3; v_gene: TRBV7-9; abundance: -; CDR3nt: TGTGCCAGTACCGGGACAGGGGTAGATACGCAGTATTTT; CDR3aa: CASTGTGVDTQYF
d_gene: TRBD1; j_gene: TRBJ2-1; v_gene: TRBV29-1; abundance: -; CDR3nt: TGCAGCGTTGAAGGGCAGGGGGCGGACAATGAGCAGTTCTTC; CDR3aa: CSVEGQGADNEQFF
d_gene: TRBD1; j_gene: TRBJ2-7; v_gene: TRBV19; abundance: -; CDR3nt: TGTGCCAGTAGTATTAGTGGACAGGGGATTGCCTACGAGCAGTACTTC; CDR3aa: CASSISGQGIAYEQYF
d_gene: -; j_gene: TRBJ1-2; v_gene: TRBV7-2; abundance: -; CDR3nt: TGTGCCAGCACACGCAGTCCTAACTATGGCTACACCTTC; CDR3aa: CASTRSPNYGYTF
d_gene: -; j_gene: TRBJ2-1; v_gene: TRBV5-1; abundance: -; CDR3nt: TGCGCCAGCAGGCAGGGTGACGATGAGCAGTTCTTC; CDR3aa: CASRQGDDEQFF
d_gene: TRBD1; j_gene: TRBJ2-5; v_gene: TRBV29-1; abundance: once; CDR3nt: TGCAGCTCAATGCCCCGACAGGGGGCGAGGGAGACCCAGTACTTC; CDR3aa: CSSMPRQGARETQYF
d_gene: -; j_gene: TRBJ2-7; v_gene: TRBV27; abundance: -; CDR3nt: TGTGCCAGCAGGTCAGGCCCAGTCGTACAGCAGTACTTC; CDR3aa: CASRSGPVVQQYF
d_gene: -; j_gene: TRBJ2-3; v_gene: TRBV2; abundance: -; CDR3nt: TGTGCCAGCAGTGTGAAGCGGGCGTCAGATACGCAGTATTTT; CDR3aa: CASSVKRASDTQYF
d_gene: -; j_gene: TRBJ2-2; v_gene: TRBV7-9; abundance: -; CDR3nt: TGTGCCAGCAGCTCCAGACCTGGGCGGGACACCGGGGAGCTGTTTTTT; CDR3aa: CASSSRPGRDTGELFF
d_gene: -; j_gene: TRBJ2-3; v_gene: TRBV10-3; abundance: -; CDR3nt: TGTGCCATCAGGTCCGAAGGGGGCACAGATACGCAGTATTTT; CDR3aa: CAIRSEGGTDTQYF
d_gene: -; j_gene: TRBJ1-1; v_gene: TRBV7-3; abundance: -; CDR3nt: TGTGCCAGCAGCTTAGGGCCAGGGTTTGACACTGAAGCTTTCTTT; CDR3aa: CASSLGPGFDTEAFF
d_gene: -; j_gene: TRBJ1-4; v_gene: TRBV25-1; abundance: -; CDR3nt: TGTGCCAGTAGCCCGCCGAATAATGAAAAACTGTTTTTT; CDR3aa: CASSPPNNEKLFF
d_gene: -; j_gene: TRBJ2-7; v_gene: TRBV19; abundance: -; CDR3nt: TGTGCCAGTAGTATTTTGCTGGGGAACGAGCAGTACTTC; CDR3aa: CASSILLGNEQYF
d_gene: -; j_gene: TRBJ2-1; v_gene: TRBV2; abundance: -; CDR3nt: TGTGCCAGCAGTGAACTGTACAATGAGCAGTTCTTC; CDR3aa: CASSELYNEQFF
d_gene: -; j_gene: TRBJ2-6; v_gene: TRBV7-9; abundance: -; CDR3nt: TGTGCCAGCAGCTCGCGAAGGGTAGCTTCTGGGGCCAACGTCCTGACTTTC; CDR3aa: CASSSRRVASGANVLTF
d_gene: -; j_gene: TRBJ1-2; v_gene: TRBV4-2; abundance: -; CDR3nt: TGTGCCAGCAGCCAAGATGAAAGGGGCAGCGACTATGGCTACACCTTC; CDR3aa: CASSQDERGSDYGYTF
d_gene: TRBD2; j_gene: TRBJ2-1; v_gene: TRBV19; abundance: -; CDR3nt: TGTGCCAGTCGGGGTAATGGGCGGGAGAAGCAGTTCTTC; CDR3aa: CASRGNGREKQFF
d_gene: -; j_gene: TRBJ2-7; v_gene: TRBV11-2; abundance: -; CDR3nt: TGTGCCAGCAGCACACTCCGGGACCGCACCTACGAGCAGTACTTC; CDR3aa: CASSTLRDRTYEQYF
d_gene: -; j_gene: TRBJ2-1; v_gene: TRBV5-4; abundance: -; CDR3nt: TGTGCCAGCAGCTTTGCTACAGAGCAGTTCTTC; CDR3aa: CASSFATEQFF
d_gene: -; j_gene: TRBJ1-4; v_gene: TRBV6-1; abundance: -; CDR3nt: TGTGCCAGCAGTGAAGCAACAGGCCCAGATGAAAAACTGTTTTTT; CDR3aa: CASSEATGPDEKLFF
d_gene: -; j_gene: TRBJ1-2; v_gene: TRBV4-2; abundance: -; CDR3nt: TGTGCCAGCACGTATGACAGGTCCTCTAACTATGGCTACACCTTC; CDR3aa: CASTYDRSSNYGYTF
d_gene: TRBD1; j_gene: TRBJ1-1; v_gene: TRBV11-3; abundance: -; CDR3nt: TGTGCCAGCAGCCGGACAGGGGGCGTAGGGACTGAAGCTTTCTTT; CDR3aa: CASSRTGGVGTEAFF
d_gene: -; j_gene: TRBJ2-2; v_gene: TRBV27; abundance: -; CDR3nt: TGTGCCAGCAGTTTAGGACAGACCACCGGGGAGCTGTTTTTT; CDR3aa: CASSLGQTTGELFF
d_gene: TRBD1; j_gene: TRBJ2-2; v_gene: TRBV18; abundance: -; CDR3nt: TGTGCCAGCTCGCCGACTACCGGGACAGGGGGCCAACGTGTTAGGACCGGGGAGCTGTTTTTT; CDR3aa: CASSPTTGTGGQRVRTGELFF
d_gene: -; j_gene: TRBJ2-5; v_gene: TRBV18; abundance: once; CDR3nt: TGTGCCAGCGCCCTTCAAGAGACCCAGTACTTC; CDR3aa: CASALQETQYF
d_gene: TRBD2; j_gene: TRBJ2-3; v_gene: TRBV6-5; abundance: once; CDR3nt: TGTGCCAGCAGTTTGGGACTAGCATTGGATACGCAGTATTTT; CDR3aa: CASSLGLALDTQYF
d_gene: -; j_gene: TRBJ1-6; v_gene: TRBV6-1; abundance: -; CDR3nt: TGTGCGGGGTCGACAGAGAGGTATTCACCCCTCCACTTT; CDR3aa: CAGSTERYSPLHF
d_gene: -; j_gene: TRBJ2-1; v_gene: TRBV20-1; abundance: -; CDR3nt: TGCAGTGGGGGTCAACCCAATGAGCAGTTCTTC; CDR3aa: CSGGQPNEQFF
d_gene: -; j_gene: TRBJ2-2; v_gene: TRBV9; abundance: -; CDR3nt: TGTGCCAGCAGCGTAGGGATAATCGGGGAGCTGTTTTTT; CDR3aa: CASSVGIIGELFF
d_gene: TRBD1; j_gene: TRBJ2-7; v_gene: TRBV28; abundance: once; CDR3nt: TGTGCCAGCAGTCCCCTTGGGACAGGGGCTTACGAGCAGTACTTC; CDR3aa: CASSPLGTGAYEQYF
d_gene: -; j_gene: TRBJ1-1; v_gene: TRBV27; abundance: -; CDR3nt: TGTGCCAGCAGTTTTAAGGGCTCGTACACTGAAGCTTTCTTT; CDR3aa: CASSFKGSYTEAFF
d_gene: TRBD1; j_gene: TRBJ2-7; v_gene: TRBV7-2; abundance: -; CDR3nt: TGTGCCAGCAGCTCCCTGGACAGGGCCCACGAGCAGTACTTC; CDR3aa: CASSSLDRAHEQYF
d_gene: -; j_gene: TRBJ1-1; v_gene: TRBV2; abundance: few; CDR3nt: TGTGCCGGGGGGGACGGAGTTGACACTGAAGCTTTCTTT; CDR3aa: CAGGDGVDTEAFF
d_gene: -; j_gene: TRBJ1-2; v_gene: TRBV6-1; abundance: -; CDR3nt: TGTGCCAGCAGCCTGAAATCAGGGGCTGATGGCTACACCTTC; CDR3aa: CASSLKSGADGYTF
d_gene: -; j_gene: TRBJ2-7; v_gene: TRBV6-6; abundance: -; CDR3nt: TGTGCCAGCGGTTTGGACAGTTCCTACGAGCAGTACTTC; CDR3aa: CASGLDSSYEQYF
d_gene: -; j_gene: TRBJ2-5; v_gene: TRBV6-1; abundance: few; CDR3nt: TGTGCCAGCAGTGAAATGGGGACTGAGCAAGAGACCCAGTACTTC; CDR3aa: CASSEMGTEQETQYF